This T cell receptor beta chain was retrieved from a study of blood T cell repertoires in COVID-19. This table comes from immunoSEQ multiplex PCR, and its TCRdb copy is limited to in-frame clones, with some not included. This sample has more than 25,000 clones, with about 90% found just once. The sample comprised peripheral blood. The receptor was isolated from a man aged 65 to 79 with active or convalescent COVID-19.

The CDR3 DNA reads as TGTGCCATCAGTGAATCAAGGGGGCTTAGCACAGATACGCAGTATTTT. It specifies CAISESRGLSTDTQYF. This chain joins TRBV10-3 and TRBJ2-3; 7 bases agree with TRBD1. CDR1 and CDR2 from the germline V gene are ENHRY and SYGVKD. The ends lost 3 bases at V and 0 bases at J; junction bases unmatched: 6. The CDR3 extends over 16 amino acids.